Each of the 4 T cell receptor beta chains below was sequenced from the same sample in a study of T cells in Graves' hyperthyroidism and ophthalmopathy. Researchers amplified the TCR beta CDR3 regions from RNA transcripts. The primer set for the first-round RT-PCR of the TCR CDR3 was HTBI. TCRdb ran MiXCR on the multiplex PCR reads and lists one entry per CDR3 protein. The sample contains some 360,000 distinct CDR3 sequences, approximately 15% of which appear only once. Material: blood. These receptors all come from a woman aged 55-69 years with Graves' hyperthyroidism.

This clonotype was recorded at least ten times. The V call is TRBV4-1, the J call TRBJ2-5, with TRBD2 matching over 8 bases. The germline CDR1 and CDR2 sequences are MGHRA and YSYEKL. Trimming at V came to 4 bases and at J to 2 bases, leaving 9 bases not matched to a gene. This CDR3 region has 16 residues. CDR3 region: CASSLWGSGVQETQYF. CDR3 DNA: TGCGCCAGCAGCCTCTGGGGTAGCGGGGTGCAAGAGACCCAGTACTTC.

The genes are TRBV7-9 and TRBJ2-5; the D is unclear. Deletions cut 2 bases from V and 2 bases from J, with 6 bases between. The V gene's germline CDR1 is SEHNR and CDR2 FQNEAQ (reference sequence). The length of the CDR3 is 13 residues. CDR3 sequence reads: CASSLPLQETQYF. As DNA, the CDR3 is TGTGCCAGCAGCTTACCTTTACAAGAGACCCAGTACTTC.

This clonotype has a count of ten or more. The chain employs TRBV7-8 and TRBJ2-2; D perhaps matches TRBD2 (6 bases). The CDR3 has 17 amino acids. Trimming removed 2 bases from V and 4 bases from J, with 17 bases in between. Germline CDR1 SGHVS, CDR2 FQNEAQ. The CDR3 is CASSLTLTGATTGELFF. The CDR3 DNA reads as TGTGCCAGCAGCTTAACGTTAACGGGAGCGACCACCGGGGAGCTGTTTTTT.

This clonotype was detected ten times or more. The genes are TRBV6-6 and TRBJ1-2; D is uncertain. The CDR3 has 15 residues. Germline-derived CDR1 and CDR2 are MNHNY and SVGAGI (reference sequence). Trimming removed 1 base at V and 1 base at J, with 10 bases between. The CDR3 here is CASSYFVPRNYGYTF. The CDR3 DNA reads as TGTGCCAGCAGTTACTTTGTGCCGCGTAACTATGGCTACACCTTC.